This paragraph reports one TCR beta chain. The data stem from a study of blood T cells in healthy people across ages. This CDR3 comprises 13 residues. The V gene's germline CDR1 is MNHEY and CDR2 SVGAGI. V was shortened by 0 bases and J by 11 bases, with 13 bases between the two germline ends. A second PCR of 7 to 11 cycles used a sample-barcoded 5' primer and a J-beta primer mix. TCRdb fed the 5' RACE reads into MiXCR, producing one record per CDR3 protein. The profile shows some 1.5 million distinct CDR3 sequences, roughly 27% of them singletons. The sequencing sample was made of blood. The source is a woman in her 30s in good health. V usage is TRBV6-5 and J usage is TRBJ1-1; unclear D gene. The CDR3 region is CASSYSSGLNAFF. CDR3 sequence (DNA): TGTGCCAGCAGTTACTCGTCGGGTTTGAACGCTTTCTTT.